The 24 T cell receptor beta chains given below trace back to one sample, sequenced in a study of OX40 agonist ivuxolimab in advanced cancers. Assay: immunoSEQ multiplex PCR; the TCRdb copy retains only in-frame clones and omits some. The table shows 60,000 to 70,000 clones, with 75% to 90% occurring only once. This material consisted of CD4+ or CD8+ T cells sorted from blood, taken in a trial of the OX40 agonist ivuxolimab. The receptor source for this set is an adult with an advanced solid tumor such as melanoma, head and neck, liver or kidney cancer.

This rearrangement joins TRBV27 to TRBJ2-7; D is perhaps TRBD2 (7 bases). There are 14 residues in the CDR3. Trimming pared 4 bases from V and 3 bases from J, leaving 13 bases between. Germline values: CDR1 MNHEY, CDR2 SMNVEV (reference sequence). The CDR3: CASSSGGGGYEQYF. DNA of the CDR3: TGTGCCAGCAGTTCGGGGGGAGGGGGCTACGAGCAGTACTTC.

The chain couples TRBV7-8 to TRBJ2-1; maybe TRBD1 (5 bases). Germline CDR1 is SGHVS and CDR2 is FQNEAQ. The CDR3 covers 14 residues. Trimming removed 5 bases at V and 7 bases at J, with 15 bases between. As DNA, the CDR3 is TGTGCCAGCAGCAGGGGCTTCTACGGGAATGAGCAGTTCTTC. Residues: CASSRGFYGNEQFF.

Judged by abundance, this clone is medium-sized. The chain employs TRBV6-5 and TRBJ2-2; TRBD1 is a possible D gene (5 bases). V lost 0 bases to trimming and J lost 0 bases, with 8 bases between them. This CDR3 region has 16 residues. CDR1 is MNHEY and CDR2 is SVGAGI in the germline V gene. The chain's CDR3 is CASSYSAGSNTGELFF. In DNA form, the CDR3 reads TGTGCCAGCAGTTACTCTGCAGGGTCGAACACCGGGGAGCTGTTTTTT.

J is TRBJ2-7 and V is TRBV7-9; TRBD1 agrees at 8 bases. The CDR3 consists of 16 residues. Trimming removed 6 bases from V and 1 base from J; junction bases left unmatched: 11. Germline V gives CDR1 SEHNR, CDR2 FQNEAQ (reference sequence). The CDR3 here is CASRHITGGDSYEQYF. DNA for the CDR3: TGTGCCAGCAGACATATCACAGGGGGAGATTCCTACGAGCAGTACTTC.

The chain carries TRBV27 and TRBJ2-7; D assignment may be TRBD1 or TRBD2 (6 bases each). The germline CDR1 and CDR2 sequences are MNHEY and SMNVEV (reference sequence). The germline V and J ends were trimmed by 5 bases and 4 bases, with 21 bases remaining between them. The CDR3 is made up of 16 amino acids. The CDR3 protein is CASSHHRGKGGYEQYF. The CDR3 bases are TGTGCCAGCAGTCATCACCGCGGTAAGGGGGGATACGAGCAGTACTTC.

The count of this clone is one. The rearrangement joins TRBV18 to TRBJ2-7; D gene unclear. Germline V gene data show CDR1 as KGHSH and CDR2 as LQKENI. The V and J ends lost 6 bases and 3 bases respectively, with 6 bases between them. CDR3 length: 11 amino acids. The CDR3 DNA reads as TGTGCCAGCTCCATCGACTACGAGCAGTACTTC. It encodes CASSIDYEQYF.

V is TRBV19 and J is TRBJ2-5; D unclear. The CDR3 consists of 14 residues. V shed 3 bases and J shed 2 bases, with 10 bases lying between them. The germline gives CDR1 LNHDA, CDR2 SQIVND (reference sequence). The CDR3 is CASSIVIEQETQYF. The CDR3 bases are TGTGCCAGTAGTATCGTTATAGAGCAAGAGACCCAGTACTTC.

The chain couples TRBV5-4 to TRBJ2-7; 7 positions agree with TRBD2. This CDR3 has 12 residues. V gave up 4 bases and J gave up 3 bases; unmatched junction bases: 1. CDR1 is SGHNT and CDR2 is YYREEE in the germline V gene (reference sequence). The CDR3 loop is CASSGGGYEQYF. CDR3 DNA: TGTGCCAGCAGCGGGGGGGGCTACGAGCAGTACTTC.

The V call is TRBV19, the J call TRBJ2-2; possibly TRBD1 for D (6 bases). The ends were cut back, 8 bases at V and 5 bases at J, with 9 bases in the middle. Germline V gene lookup returns CDR1 LNHDA and CDR2 SQIVND (reference sequence). The CDR3 length is 12 residues. CDR3 amino acids: CASVQGTGELFF. The CDR3 bases are TGTGCCAGTGTACAGGGAACCGGGGAGCTGTTTTTT.

The rearrangement joins TRBV7-9 to TRBJ2-1, with 10 bases fitting TRBD2. The V gene end was trimmed by 2 bases and the J gene end by 5 bases; junction bases not matched to a gene: 12. The CDR3 has 18 amino acids. Looked up from germline, CDR1 is SEHNR and CDR2 is FQNEAQ (reference sequence). CDR3 nucleotide sequence: TGTGCCAGCAGCTTACCCCGCCAGGGGACTAGCGCTCACAATGAGCAGTTCTTC. This sequence encodes CASSLPRQGTSAHNEQFF.

The chain recombines TRBV6-5 with TRBJ2-5, with D maybe TRBD2 (5 bases). This CDR3 spans 14 amino acids. CDR1 is MNHEY and CDR2 is SVGAGI in the germline V gene. Trimming took 2 bases from V and 3 from J, leaving 10 bases between them. The CDR3 spells CASSYALGEETQYF. The CDR3, as DNA: TGTGCCAGCAGTTACGCTCTCGGGGAAGAGACCCAGTACTTC.

The chain employs TRBV28 and TRBJ2-4, with no clear D. Deletions cut 6 bases from V and 3 bases from J, with 9 bases between. CDR1 is MDHEN, CDR2 SYDVKM, per germline. The CDR3 has 13 residues. The CDR3 nucleotides read TGTGCCAGCAGAAGGGTTATCAAAAACATTCAGTACTTC. Amino acids: CASRRVIKNIQYF.

The chain has TRBV9 and TRBJ2-3, with 8 bases identical to TRBD2. CDR1 is SGDLS, CDR2 YYNGEE, per germline. There are 15 residues in the CDR3. Trimming removed 6 bases from V and 7 bases from J; junction bases left unmatched: 13. The CDR3 nucleotides are TGTGCCAGCACCCAGCGGGGGCAAGAAGGAAATACGCAGTATTTT. Amino acid sequence: CASTQRGQEGNTQYF.

This sequence joins TRBV7-3 and TRBJ2-3, with TRBD2 matching over 10 bases. The CDR3 is made up of 14 amino acids. V lost 4 bases, J lost 4 bases, and 2 bases stayed unmatched. CDR1 is SGHTA and CDR2 is FQGTGA in the germline V gene. The CDR3 coding sequence is TGTGCCAGCAGCTCTAGCGGGAGCGCAGATACGCAGTATTTT. Protein: CASSSSGSADTQYF.

This clone has just one count. V and J are TRBV9 and TRBJ2-1; TRBD2 aligns across 10 bases. J lost 9 bases, V lost 3 bases, and 3 bases had no gene match. The CDR3 covers 13 residues. CDR1 SGDLS and CDR2 YYNGEE come from the germline V gene. CDR3 residues: CASSDRLAGEQFF. The CDR3, as DNA: TGTGCCAGCAGCGATCGACTAGCGGGTGAGCAGTTCTTC.

The V and J genes are TRBV7-9 and TRBJ1-1; the match to TRBD1 covers 8 bases. Germline V gives CDR1 SEHNR, CDR2 FQNEAQ (reference sequence). The CDR3 consists of 13 residues. Trimming removed 4 bases from V and 7 bases from J; junction bases left unmatched: 5. CDR3 in amino acids: CASSSGQGYEAFF. The CDR3 DNA sequence: TGTGCCAGCAGCTCAGGACAGGGCTATGAAGCTTTCTTT.

The chain carries TRBV7-9 and TRBJ2-2; the D is unclear. With 3 bases removed from V and 5 bases from J, the gap between germline ends came to 1 base. This CDR3 region has 11 residues. Germline V lookup: CDR1 SEHNR, CDR2 FQNEAQ (reference sequence). For the CDR3, the DNA is TGTGCCAGCAGCTTGACCGGGGAGCTGTTTTTT. It yields the protein CASSLTGELFF.

J is TRBJ2-2 and V is TRBV10-3; the D gene could be TRBD1 or TRBD2 (6 bases each). CDR3 length: 15 residues. V gave up 10 bases and J gave up 6 bases, with 21 bases separating them. CDR1 is ENHRY, CDR2 SYGVKD, per germline. As DNA, the CDR3 is TGTGCCAGCCAAGGCAGCGAGGGGGAGGCCGGGGAGCTGTTTTTT. This encodes CASQGSEGEAGELFF.

This chain links TRBV7-3 with TRBJ2-2; a possible D gene is TRBD1 (5 bases). Germline values: CDR1 SGHTA, CDR2 FQGTGA. The CDR3 spans 17 residues. V lost 3 bases and J 7 bases, leaving 21 bases between the germline ends. The CDR3, as DNA: TGTGCCAGCAGCTTTCCCTCCGGACAACCTAAGAACGGGGAGCTGTTTTTT. Its protein is CASSFPSGQPKNGELFF.

J is TRBJ2-7 and V is TRBV19, with 7 bases lining up with TRBD1. The junction had 11 bases not matched to a gene; V was cut back by 10 bases and J by 2 bases. Germline lookup yields CDR1 LNHDA and CDR2 SQIVND (reference sequence). This CDR3 region has 14 residues. The CDR3: CATYRGAGPYEQYF. For the CDR3, the DNA is TGTGCCACCTACAGGGGTGCTGGACCCTACGAGCAGTACTTC.

The chain recombines TRBV27 with TRBJ1-2; D not resolved. In germline, CDR1 is MNHEY, CDR2 SMNVEV (reference sequence). The CDR3 sequence is 14 residues long. Trimming shortened V by 2 bases and J by 0 bases, and 7 bases separated the two germline ends. The CDR3 sequence: CASSLNLANYGYTF. In DNA form, the CDR3 reads TGTGCCAGCAGTTTAAACCTCGCTAACTATGGCTACACCTTC.

The J gene is TRBJ2-1, the V gene TRBV19, with D uncertain. There are 11 residues in the CDR3. Germline V lookup: CDR1 LNHDA, CDR2 SQIVND (reference sequence). V was shortened by 3 bases and J by 8 bases, with 5 bases between the two germline ends. The CDR3 protein is CASSIPYEQFF. In DNA, the CDR3 is TGTGCCAGTAGTATCCCTTATGAGCAGTTCTTC.

The genes are TRBV7-3 and TRBJ2-1; possible D gene TRBD2, 7 bases. The V and J ends lost 2 bases and 4 bases respectively, with 15 bases between them. Germline loops: CDR1 SGHTA, CDR2 FQGTGA. The CDR3 is 16 residues long. The CDR3 spells CASSLGGGTIYNEQFF. For the CDR3, the DNA is TGTGCCAGCAGCTTAGGCGGGGGCACCATTTACAATGAGCAGTTCTTC. Together with reference TRBV7-3 and TRBJ2-1, the CDR3 gives the full variable domain: GAGVSQTPSNKVTEKGKYVELRCDPISGHTALYWYRQSLGQGPEFLIYFQGTGAADDSGLPNDRFFAVRPEGSVSTLKIQRTERGDSAVYLCASSLGGGTIYNEQFFGPGTRLTVL.

This clone has more than one count but fewer than ten. V gene TRBV2 combines with J gene TRBJ2-3; TRBD2 agrees at 9 bases. Losses at the gene ends were 7 bases for V and 3 bases for J; bases not matched to a gene: 14. There are 17 residues in the CDR3. Germline V gives CDR1 SNHLY, CDR2 FYNNEI. The CDR3 DNA is TGTGCCAGCACCAACGGGGCTAGCGGGATAGGGACAGATACGCAGTATTTT. As protein: CASTNGASGIGTDTQYF.